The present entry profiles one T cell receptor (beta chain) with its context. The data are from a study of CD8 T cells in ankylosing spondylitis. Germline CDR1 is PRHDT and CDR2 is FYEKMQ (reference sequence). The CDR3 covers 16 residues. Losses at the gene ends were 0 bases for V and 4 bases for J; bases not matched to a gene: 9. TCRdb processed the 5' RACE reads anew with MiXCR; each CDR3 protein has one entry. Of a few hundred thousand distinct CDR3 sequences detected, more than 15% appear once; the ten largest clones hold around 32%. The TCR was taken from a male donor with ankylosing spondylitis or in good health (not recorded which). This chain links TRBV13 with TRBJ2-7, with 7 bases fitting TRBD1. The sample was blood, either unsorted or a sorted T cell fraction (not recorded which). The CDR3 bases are TGTGCCAGCAGCTTAGGCCTAGGTAGGGGGCGTTACGAGCAGTACTTC. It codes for CASSLGLGRGRYEQYF.